The clone carrying this T cell receptor beta chain was recorded at least ten times. The antigen remains undetermined. RNA transcripts were the template for amplifying TCR beta CDR3 regions. TCR CDR3 regions were first amplified by RT-PCR with HTBI primers. Each CDR3 protein is one row after TCRdb ran MiXCR on the multiplex PCR reads. The table includes around 190,000 distinct CDR3 sequences, 17% detected once. The entry originates in a study of T cells in Graves' hyperthyroidism and ophthalmopathy. Points from the study as a whole: Ophthalmopathy, as predicted by the model, came a median 6.5 months after the prediction. Within blood appeared most thyroid clonotypes that had expanded above 0.001.

Clinical symptoms, serum thyroxine, TRAb, thyroid ultrasound and orbital computed tomography established diagnosis. The PBMCs were sourced from fresh peripheral blood (about 10 ml). Trimming took 3 bases from V and 1 from J, leaving 14 bases between them. The length of the CDR3 is 15 residues. The germline V gene has CDR1 DFQATT and CDR2 SNEGSKA (reference sequence). This chain links TRBV20-1 with TRBJ2-3; D ambiguous. The sequence came from a woman between 45 and 65 years old with Graves' hyperthyroidism. Sequenced input: blood. This chain's CDR3 is CSASLRKDGTDTQYF. CDR3 coding DNA: TGCAGTGCTAGTCTTCGGAAGGATGGCACAGATACGCAGTATTTT.